The next 5 T cell receptor beta chains were all read from a single sample in a study of human T cells and chemical hapten exposure. Indicated time point: patch test 1, 2 weeks after DPC sensitization. Treatment noted: therapeutic diphenylcyclopropenone sensitization with weekly scalp DPC. From the RACE reads, TCRdb called clonotypes with MiXCR, one entry per CDR3 protein. The profile shows about 340,000 distinct CDR3 sequences, approximately 6.9% of them singletons. Specimen: whole blood, collected in connection with sensitization to the hapten diphenylcyclopropenone (DPC). These receptors all stem from a woman aged 18-35 years with alopecia areata. Some clones in this sample may be carry-over from other donors' samples.

V and J are TRBV5-5 and TRBJ2-7; TRBD1 agrees at 7 bases. After removal of 4 bases from V and 2 bases from J, the junction contained 6 bases not matched to a gene. Germline assignment: CDR1 SGHKS and CDR2 YYEKEE (reference sequence). The CDR3 runs 14 residues. CDR3 in amino acids: CASSPDRMTYEQYF. The DNA for the CDR3 is TGTGCCAGCAGCCCGGACAGGATGACCTACGAGCAGTACTTC.

The table lists this clonotype with many counts. The V gene is TRBV20-1, the J gene TRBJ1-5; D is ambiguous. The CDR3 totals 14 residues. Germline CDR1 is DFQATT and CDR2 is SNEGSKA (reference sequence). With 0 bases removed from V and 7 bases from J, the gap between germline ends came to 13 bases. Here the CDR3 reads CSARDLQEGQPQHF. The CDR3 bases are TGCAGTGCTAGAGATCTACAAGAGGGACAGCCCCAGCATTTT.

The chain couples TRBV6-6 to TRBJ2-2; D could derive from TRBD1 or TRBD2 (6 bases each). From germline, CDR1 is MNHNY and CDR2 SVGAGI (reference sequence). V shed 7 bases and J shed 3 bases, with 18 bases lying between them. This CDR3 has 16 amino acids. CDR3 sequence (DNA): TGTGCCAGCAATTATCCCAGGGGAGGCGACACCGGGGAGCTGTTTTTT. Protein product: CASNYPRGGDTGELFF.

This clonotype was seen just once. This sequence may be a read error, since a much larger clone differs from it by one base. The rearrangement links TRBV10-2 to TRBJ2-5; 8 nucleotides line up with TRBD2. V shed 7 bases, J shed 5 bases, and the junction held 9 bases outside the gene matches. Germline CDR1 and CDR2: WSHSY and SAAADI. The CDR3 has 14 amino acids. CDR3 coding DNA: TGCGCCAGCACCAGGACTAGCAGGTCGGAGACCCAGTACTTC. This translates into CASTRTSRSETQYF.

Ten or more counts support this clonotype. The chain links TRBV6-6 to TRBJ2-7; D gene uncertain. The CDR3 sequence is 12 residues long. The V and J ends lost 2 bases and 6 bases respectively, with 8 bases between them. CDR1 and CDR2 (germline): MNHNY, SVGAGI (reference sequence). CDR3 sequence: CASSYGAIEQYF. The DNA of the CDR3 is TGTGCCAGCAGTTACGGAGCGATCGAGCAGTACTTC.